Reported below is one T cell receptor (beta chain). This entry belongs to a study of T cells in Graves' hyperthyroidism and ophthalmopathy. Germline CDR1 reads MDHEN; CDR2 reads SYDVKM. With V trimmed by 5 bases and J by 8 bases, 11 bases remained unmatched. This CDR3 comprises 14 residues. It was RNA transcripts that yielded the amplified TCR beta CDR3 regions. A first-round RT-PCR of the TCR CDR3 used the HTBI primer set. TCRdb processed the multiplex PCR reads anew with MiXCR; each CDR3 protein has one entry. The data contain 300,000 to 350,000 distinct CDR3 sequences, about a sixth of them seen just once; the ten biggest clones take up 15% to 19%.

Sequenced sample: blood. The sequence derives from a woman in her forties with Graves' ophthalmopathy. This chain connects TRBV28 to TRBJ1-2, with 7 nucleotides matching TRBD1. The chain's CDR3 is CASSLQHRGGGYTF. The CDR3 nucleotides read TGTGCCAGCAGTCTACAACACAGGGGAGGGGGCTACACCTTC.